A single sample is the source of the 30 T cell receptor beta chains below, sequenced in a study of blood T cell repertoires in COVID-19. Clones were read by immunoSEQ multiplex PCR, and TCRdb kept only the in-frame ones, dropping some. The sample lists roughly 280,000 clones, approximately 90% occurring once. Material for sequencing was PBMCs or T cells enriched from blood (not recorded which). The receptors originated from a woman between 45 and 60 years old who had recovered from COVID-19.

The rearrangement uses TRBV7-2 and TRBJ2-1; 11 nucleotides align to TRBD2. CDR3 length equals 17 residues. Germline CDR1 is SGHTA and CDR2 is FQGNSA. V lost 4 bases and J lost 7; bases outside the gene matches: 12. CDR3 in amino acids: CASSSGWGSGRVNEQFF. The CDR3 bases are TGTGCCAGCAGCTCGGGATGGGGTAGCGGGAGGGTAAATGAGCAGTTCTTC.

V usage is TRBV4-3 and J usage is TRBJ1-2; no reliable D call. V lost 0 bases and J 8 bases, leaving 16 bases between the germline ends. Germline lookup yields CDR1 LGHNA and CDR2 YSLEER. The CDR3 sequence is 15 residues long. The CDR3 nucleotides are TGCGCCAGCAGCCAAGATAAACCCCCCGGGAGCGGCTACACCTTC. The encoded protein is CASSQDKPPGSGYTF.

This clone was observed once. CDR3 amino acids: CASSRGRGTPYEQYF. CDR3 in DNA: TGTGCCAGCAGCCGAGGCCGGGGTACTCCCTACGAGCAGTACTTC. The V and J genes are TRBV3-1 (or the pseudogene TRBV3-2) and TRBJ2-7, with a weak D call TRBD2 (5 bases). There are 15 residues in the CDR3. V dropped 4 bases and J dropped 2 bases, with 15 bases sitting between them. Germline V gene lookup returns CDR1 LGHDT and CDR2 YNNKEL (reference sequence).

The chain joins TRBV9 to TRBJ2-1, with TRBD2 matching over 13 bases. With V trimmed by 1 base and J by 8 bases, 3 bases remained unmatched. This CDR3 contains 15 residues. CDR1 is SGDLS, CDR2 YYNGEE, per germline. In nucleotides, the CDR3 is TGTGCCAGCAGCGTAAGTACTAGCGGGAGGGATGAGCAGTTCTTC. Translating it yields CASSVSTSGRDEQFF.

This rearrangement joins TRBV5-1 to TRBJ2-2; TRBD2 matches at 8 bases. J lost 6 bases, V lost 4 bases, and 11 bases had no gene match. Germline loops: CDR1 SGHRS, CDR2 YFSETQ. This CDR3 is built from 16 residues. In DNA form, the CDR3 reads TGCGCCAGCAGCCCGGGACTAGTGGTAACCTCCGGGGAGCTGTTTTTT. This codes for CASSPGLVVTSGELFF.

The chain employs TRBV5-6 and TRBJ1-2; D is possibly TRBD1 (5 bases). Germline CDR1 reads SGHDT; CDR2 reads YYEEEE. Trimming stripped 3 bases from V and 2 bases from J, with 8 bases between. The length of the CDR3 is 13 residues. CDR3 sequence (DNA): TGTGCCAGCAGCTCTGGGGGGAACTATGGCTACACCTTC. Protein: CASSSGGNYGYTF. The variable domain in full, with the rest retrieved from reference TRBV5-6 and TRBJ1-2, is DAGVTQSPTHLIKTRGQQVTLRCSPKSGHDTVSWYQQALGQGPQFIFQYYEEEERQRGNFPDRFSGHQFPNYSSELNVNALLLGDSALYLCASSSGGNYGYTFGSGTRLTVV.

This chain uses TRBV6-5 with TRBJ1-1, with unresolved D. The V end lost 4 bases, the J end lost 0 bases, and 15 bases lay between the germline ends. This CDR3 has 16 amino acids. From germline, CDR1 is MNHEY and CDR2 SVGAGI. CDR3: CASSSGTGLMNTEAFF. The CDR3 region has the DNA TGTGCCAGCAGTTCGGGCACCGGACTGATGAACACTGAAGCTTTCTTT.

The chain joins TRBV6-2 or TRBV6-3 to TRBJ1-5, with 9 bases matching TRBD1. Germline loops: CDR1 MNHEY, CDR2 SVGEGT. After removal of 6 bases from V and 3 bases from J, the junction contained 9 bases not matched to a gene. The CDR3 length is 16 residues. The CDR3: CASSPRDREFNQPQHF. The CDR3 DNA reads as TGTGCCAGCAGCCCCCGGGACAGGGAGTTCAATCAGCCCCAGCATTTT.

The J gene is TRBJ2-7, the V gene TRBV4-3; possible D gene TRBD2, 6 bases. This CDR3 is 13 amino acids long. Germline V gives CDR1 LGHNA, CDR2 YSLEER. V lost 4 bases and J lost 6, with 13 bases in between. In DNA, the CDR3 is TGCGCCAGCAGCCTGGGCCTGGGGGGCGAGCAGTACTTC. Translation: CASSLGLGGEQYF.

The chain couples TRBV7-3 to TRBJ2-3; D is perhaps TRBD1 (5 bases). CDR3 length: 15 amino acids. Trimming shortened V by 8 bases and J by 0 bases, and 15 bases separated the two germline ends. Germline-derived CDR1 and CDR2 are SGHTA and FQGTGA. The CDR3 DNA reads TGTGCCAGCTCTTGGGGCCAATCTAGCACAGATACGCAGTATTTT. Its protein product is CASSWGQSSTDTQYF.

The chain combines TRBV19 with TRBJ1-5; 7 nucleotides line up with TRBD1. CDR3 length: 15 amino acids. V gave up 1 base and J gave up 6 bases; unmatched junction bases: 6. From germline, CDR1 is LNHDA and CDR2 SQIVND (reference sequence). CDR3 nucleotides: TGTGCCAGTAGTATAGGACAGGGCGAAGGTCAGCCCCAGCATTTT. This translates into CASSIGQGEGQPQHF.

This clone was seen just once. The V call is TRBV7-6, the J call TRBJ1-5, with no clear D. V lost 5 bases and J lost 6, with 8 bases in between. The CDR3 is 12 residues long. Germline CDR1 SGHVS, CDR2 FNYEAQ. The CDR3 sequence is CASSNSGQPQHF. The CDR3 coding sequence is TGTGCCAGCAGCAATTCAGGTCAGCCCCAGCATTTT.

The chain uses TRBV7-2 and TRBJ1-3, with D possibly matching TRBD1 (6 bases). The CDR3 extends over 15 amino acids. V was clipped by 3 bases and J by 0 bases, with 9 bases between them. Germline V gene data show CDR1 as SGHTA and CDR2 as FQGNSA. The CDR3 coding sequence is TGTGCCAGCAGCTTTACAGGGAGCTCTGGAAACACCATATATTTT. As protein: CASSFTGSSGNTIYF.

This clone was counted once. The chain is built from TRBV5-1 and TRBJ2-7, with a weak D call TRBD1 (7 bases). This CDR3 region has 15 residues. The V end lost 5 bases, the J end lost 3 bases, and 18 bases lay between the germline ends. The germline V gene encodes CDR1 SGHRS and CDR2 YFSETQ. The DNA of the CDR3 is TGCGCCAGCAGATCTGGCGGGGACAGTAACTACGAGCAGTACTTC. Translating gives CASRSGGDSNYEQYF.

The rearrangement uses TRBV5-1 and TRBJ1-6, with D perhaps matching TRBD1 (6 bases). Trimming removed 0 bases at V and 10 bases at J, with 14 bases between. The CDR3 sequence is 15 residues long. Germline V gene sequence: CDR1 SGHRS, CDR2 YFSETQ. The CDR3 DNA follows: TGCGCCAGCAGCTTGGGTACAGGGTTTAACTCACCCCTCCACTTT. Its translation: CASSLGTGFNSPLHF. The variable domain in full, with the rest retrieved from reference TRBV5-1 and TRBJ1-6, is KAGVTQTPRYLIKTRGQQVTLSCSPISGHRSVSWYQQTPGQGLQFLFEYFSETQRNKGNFPGRFSGRQFSNSRSEMNVSTLELGDSALYLCASSLGTGFNSPLHFGNGTRLTVT.

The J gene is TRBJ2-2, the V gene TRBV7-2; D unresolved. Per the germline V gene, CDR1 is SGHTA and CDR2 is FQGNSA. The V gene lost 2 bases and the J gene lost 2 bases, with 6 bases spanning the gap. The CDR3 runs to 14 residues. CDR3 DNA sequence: TGTGCCAGCAGCTTACTACCAAACACCGGGGAGCTGTTTTTT. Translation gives CASSLLPNTGELFF.

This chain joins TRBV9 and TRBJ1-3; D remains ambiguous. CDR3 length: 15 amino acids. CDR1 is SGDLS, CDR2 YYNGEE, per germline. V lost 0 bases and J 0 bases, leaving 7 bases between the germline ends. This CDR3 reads CASSVGGASGNTIYF. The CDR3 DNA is TGTGCCAGCAGCGTAGGCGGAGCCTCTGGAAACACCATATATTTT. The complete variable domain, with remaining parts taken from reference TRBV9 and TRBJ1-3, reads DSGVTQTPKHLITATGQRVTLRCSPRSGDLSVYWYQQSLDQGLQFLIQYYNGEERAKGNILERFSAQQFPDLHSELNLSSLELGDSALYFCASSVGGASGNTIYFGEGSWLTVV.

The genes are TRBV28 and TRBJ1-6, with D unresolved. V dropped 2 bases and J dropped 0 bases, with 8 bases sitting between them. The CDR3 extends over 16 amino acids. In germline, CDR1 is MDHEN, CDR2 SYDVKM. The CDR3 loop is CASSLPESSYNSPLHF. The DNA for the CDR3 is TGTGCCAGCAGTTTACCGGAGAGCTCCTATAATTCACCCCTCCACTTT.

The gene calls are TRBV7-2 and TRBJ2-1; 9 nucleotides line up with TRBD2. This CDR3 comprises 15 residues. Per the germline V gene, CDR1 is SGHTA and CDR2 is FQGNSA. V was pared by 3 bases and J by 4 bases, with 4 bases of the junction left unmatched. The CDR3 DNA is TGTGCCAGCAGCTTTGGGACTAGCTTATACAATGAGCAGTTCTTC. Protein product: CASSFGTSLYNEQFF. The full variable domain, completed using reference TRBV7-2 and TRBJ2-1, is GAGVSQSPSNKVTEKGKDVELRCDPISGHTALYWYRQSLGQGLEFLIYFQGNSAPDKSGLPSDRFSAERTGGSVSTLTIQRTQQEDSAVYLCASSFGTSLYNEQFFGPGTRLTVL.

The CDR3 is CASSFQMLDRGYGYTF. Here the CDR3 DNA reads TGTGCCAGCAGTTTTCAAATGCTGGACAGGGGTTATGGCTACACCTTC. This chain joins TRBV28 and TRBJ1-2; 9 nucleotides agree with TRBD1. This CDR3 contains 16 residues. Germline CDR1 and CDR2: MDHEN and SYDVKM. With 3 bases clipped from V and 5 bases from J, the junction kept 10 bases outside the gene matches.

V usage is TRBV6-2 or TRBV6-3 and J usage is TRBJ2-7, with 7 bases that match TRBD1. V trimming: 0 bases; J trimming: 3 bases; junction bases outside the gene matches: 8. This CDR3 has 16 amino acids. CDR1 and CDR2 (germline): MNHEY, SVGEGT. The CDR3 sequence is CASSYSSGTVIYEQYF. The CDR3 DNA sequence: TGTGCCAGCAGTTACTCGTCAGGGACAGTAATCTACGAGCAGTACTTC.

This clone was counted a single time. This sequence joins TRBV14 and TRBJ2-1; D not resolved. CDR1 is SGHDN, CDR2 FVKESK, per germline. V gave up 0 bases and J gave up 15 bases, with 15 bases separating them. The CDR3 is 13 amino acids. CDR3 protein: CASSQDWRAGPFF. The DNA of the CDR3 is TGTGCCAGCAGCCAAGATTGGCGAGCTGGGCCGTTCTTC.

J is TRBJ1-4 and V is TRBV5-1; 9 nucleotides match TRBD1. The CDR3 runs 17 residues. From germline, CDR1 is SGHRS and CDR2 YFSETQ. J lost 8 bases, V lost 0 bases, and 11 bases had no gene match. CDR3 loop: CASSLDPRDRAREKLFF. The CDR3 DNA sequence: TGCGCCAGCAGCTTGGATCCCCGGGACAGGGCTCGCGAAAAACTGTTTTTT.

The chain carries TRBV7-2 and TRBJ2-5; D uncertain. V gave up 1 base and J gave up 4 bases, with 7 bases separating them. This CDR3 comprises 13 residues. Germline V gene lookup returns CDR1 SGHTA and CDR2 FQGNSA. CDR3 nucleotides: TGTGCCAGCAGCTTAGGGCCAAGAGAGACCCAGTACTTC. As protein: CASSLGPRETQYF.

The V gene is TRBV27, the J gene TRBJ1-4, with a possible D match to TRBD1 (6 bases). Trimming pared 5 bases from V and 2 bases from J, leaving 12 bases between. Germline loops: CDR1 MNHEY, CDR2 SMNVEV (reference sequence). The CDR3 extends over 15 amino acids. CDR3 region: CASSRTGSTNEKLFF. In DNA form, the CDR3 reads TGTGCCAGCAGTAGAACAGGGTCCACTAATGAAAAACTGTTTTTT.

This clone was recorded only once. The CDR3 DNA reads as TGTGCCAGTAGTATAGATCTGGCGGGACGGAGCTCCTACAATGAGCAGTTCTTC. Translating gives CASSIDLAGRSSYNEQFF. The gene calls are TRBV19 and TRBJ2-1; D is possibly TRBD2 (6 bases). The CDR3 is 18 residues long. V lost 0 bases to trimming and J lost 0 bases, with 15 bases between them. CDR1 and CDR2 from the germline V gene are LNHDA and SQIVND (reference sequence).

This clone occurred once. The CDR3 is CASSPGLASTDTQYF. The CDR3 bases are TGTGCCAGCAGTCCGGGACTAGCGAGCACAGATACGCAGTATTTT. V and J are TRBV2 and TRBJ2-3; 10 bases line up with TRBD2. Germline CDR1 SNHLY, CDR2 FYNNEI. Trimming took 5 bases from V and 0 from J; bases not matched to a gene: 2. The CDR3 runs 15 residues. Drawing the rest from reference TRBV2 and TRBJ2-3, the complete variable domain is EPEVTQTPSHQVTQMGQEVILRCVPISNHLYFYWYRQILGQKVEFLVSFYNNEISEKSEIFDDQFSVERPDGSNFTLKIRSTKLEDSAMYFCASSPGLASTDTQYFGPGTRLTVL.

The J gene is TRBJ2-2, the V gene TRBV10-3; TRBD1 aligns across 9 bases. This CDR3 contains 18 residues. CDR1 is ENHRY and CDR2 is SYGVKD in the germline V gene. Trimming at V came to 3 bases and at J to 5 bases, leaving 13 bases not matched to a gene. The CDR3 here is CAISDKYRQGEGTGELFF. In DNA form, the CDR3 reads TGTGCCATCAGTGACAAGTACCGACAGGGGGAAGGGACCGGGGAGCTGTTTTTT.

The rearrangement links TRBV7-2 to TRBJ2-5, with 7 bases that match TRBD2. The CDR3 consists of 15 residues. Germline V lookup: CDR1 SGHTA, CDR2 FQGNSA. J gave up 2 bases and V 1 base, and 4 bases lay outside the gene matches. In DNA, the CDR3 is TGTGCCAGCAGCTTAGTACGGGAGGTACAAGAGACCCAGTACTTC. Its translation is CASSLVREVQETQYF.

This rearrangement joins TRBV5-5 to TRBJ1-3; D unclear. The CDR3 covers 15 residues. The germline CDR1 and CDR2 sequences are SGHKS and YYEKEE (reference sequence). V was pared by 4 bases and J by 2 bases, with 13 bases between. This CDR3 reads CASSPPGRPGNTIYF. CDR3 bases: TGTGCCAGCAGCCCTCCGGGGAGACCTGGAAACACCATATATTTT. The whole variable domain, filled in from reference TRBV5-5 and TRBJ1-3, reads DAGVTQSPTHLIKTRGQQVTLRCSPISGHKSVSWYQQVLGQGPQFIFQYYEKEERGRGNFPDRFSARQFPNYSSELNVNALLLGDSALYLCASSPPGRPGNTIYFGEGSWLTVV.